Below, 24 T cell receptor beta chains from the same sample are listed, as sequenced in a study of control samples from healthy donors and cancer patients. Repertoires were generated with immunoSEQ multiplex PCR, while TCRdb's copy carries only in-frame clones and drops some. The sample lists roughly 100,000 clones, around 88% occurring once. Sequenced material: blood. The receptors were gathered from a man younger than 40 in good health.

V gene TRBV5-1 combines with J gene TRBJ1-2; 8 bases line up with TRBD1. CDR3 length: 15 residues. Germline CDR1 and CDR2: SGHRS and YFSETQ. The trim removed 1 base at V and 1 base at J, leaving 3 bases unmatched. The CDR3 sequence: CASSLYRGDNYGYTF. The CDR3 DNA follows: TGCGCCAGCAGCTTGTACAGGGGGGATAACTATGGCTACACCTTC.

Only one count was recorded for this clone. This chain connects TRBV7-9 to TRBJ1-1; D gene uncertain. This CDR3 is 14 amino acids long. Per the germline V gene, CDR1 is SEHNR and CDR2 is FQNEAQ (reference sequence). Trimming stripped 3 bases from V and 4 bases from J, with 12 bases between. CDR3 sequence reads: CASSLVTRPTEAFF. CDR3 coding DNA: TGTGCCAGCAGCTTGGTGACCCGTCCCACTGAAGCTTTCTTT.

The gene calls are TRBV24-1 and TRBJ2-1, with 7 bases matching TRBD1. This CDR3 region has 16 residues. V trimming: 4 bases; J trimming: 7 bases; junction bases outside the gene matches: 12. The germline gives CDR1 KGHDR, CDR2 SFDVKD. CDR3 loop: CATSDPSDRVANEQFF. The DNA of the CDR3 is TGTGCCACCAGTGACCCTTCCGACAGGGTGGCAAATGAGCAGTTCTTC.

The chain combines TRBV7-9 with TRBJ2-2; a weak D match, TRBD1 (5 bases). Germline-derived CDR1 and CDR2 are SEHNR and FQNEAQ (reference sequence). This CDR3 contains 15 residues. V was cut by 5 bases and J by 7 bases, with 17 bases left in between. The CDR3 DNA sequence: TGTGCCAGCAGCCCAGTACAGGTTTCGGGCGGGGAGCTGTTTTTT. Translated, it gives CASSPVQVSGGELFF.

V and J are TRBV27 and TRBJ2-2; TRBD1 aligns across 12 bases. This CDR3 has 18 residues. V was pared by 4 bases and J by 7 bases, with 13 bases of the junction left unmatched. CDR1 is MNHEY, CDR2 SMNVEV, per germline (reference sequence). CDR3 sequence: CASSSYLGTGGAGGELFF. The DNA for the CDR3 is TGTGCCAGCAGTTCCTACCTGGGGACAGGGGGCGCGGGCGGGGAGCTGTTTTTT.

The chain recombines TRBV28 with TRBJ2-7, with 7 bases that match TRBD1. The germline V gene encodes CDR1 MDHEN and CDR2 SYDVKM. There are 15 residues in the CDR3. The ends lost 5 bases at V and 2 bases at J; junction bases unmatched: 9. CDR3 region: CASSPTGASAYEQYF. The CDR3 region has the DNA TGTGCCAGCAGTCCTACAGGGGCCTCAGCCTACGAGCAGTACTTC.

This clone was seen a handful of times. The CDR3 nucleotides are TGTGCCAGCAGCTTTGACCCTGGGACAGGGTCCGAAAAACTGTTTTTT. Its translation: CASSFDPGTGSEKLFF. The chain couples TRBV5-4 to TRBJ1-4; 9 bases map to TRBD1. CDR3 length: 16 amino acids. V lost 2 bases to trimming and J lost 8 bases; unmatched junction nucleotides: 10. The germline gives CDR1 SGHNT, CDR2 YYREEE (reference sequence).

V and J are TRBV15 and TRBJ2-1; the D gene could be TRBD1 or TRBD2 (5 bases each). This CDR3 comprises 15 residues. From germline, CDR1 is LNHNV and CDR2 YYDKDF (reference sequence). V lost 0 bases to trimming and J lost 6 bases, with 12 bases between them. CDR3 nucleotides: TGTGCCACCAGCAGAGATCTGAGGGGAAGCAATGAGCAGTTCTTC. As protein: CATSRDLRGSNEQFF.

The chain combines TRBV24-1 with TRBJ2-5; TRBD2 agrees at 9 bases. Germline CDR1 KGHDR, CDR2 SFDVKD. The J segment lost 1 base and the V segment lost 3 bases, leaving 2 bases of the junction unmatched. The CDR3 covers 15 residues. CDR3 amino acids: CATSDAGGPQETQYF. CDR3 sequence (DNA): TGTGCCACCAGTGATGCGGGAGGGCCCCAAGAGACCCAGTACTTC.

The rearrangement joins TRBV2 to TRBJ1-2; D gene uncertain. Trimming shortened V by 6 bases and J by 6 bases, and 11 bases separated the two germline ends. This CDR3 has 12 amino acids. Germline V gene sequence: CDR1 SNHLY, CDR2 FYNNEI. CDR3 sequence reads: CASSPRLDGYTF. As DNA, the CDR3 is TGTGCCAGCAGCCCAAGACTGGATGGCTACACCTTC.

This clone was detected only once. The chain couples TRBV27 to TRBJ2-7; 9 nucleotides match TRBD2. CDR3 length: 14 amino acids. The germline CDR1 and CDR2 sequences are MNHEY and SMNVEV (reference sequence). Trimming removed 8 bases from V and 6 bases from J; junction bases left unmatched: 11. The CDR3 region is CASRDLAGFGEQYF. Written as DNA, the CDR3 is TGTGCCAGCCGAGATCTAGCGGGATTTGGCGAGCAGTACTTC.

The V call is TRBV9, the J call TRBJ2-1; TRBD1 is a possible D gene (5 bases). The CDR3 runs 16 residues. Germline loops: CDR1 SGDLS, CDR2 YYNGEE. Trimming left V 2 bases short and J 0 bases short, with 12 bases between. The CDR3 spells CASSVRGESSYNEQFF. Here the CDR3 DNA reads TGTGCCAGCAGCGTTAGGGGTGAGAGCTCCTACAATGAGCAGTTCTTC. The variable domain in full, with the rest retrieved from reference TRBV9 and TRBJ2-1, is DSGVTQTPKHLITATGQRVTLRCSPRSGDLSVYWYQQSLDQGLQFLIQYYNGEERAKGNILERFSAQQFPDLHSELNLSSLELGDSALYFCASSVRGESSYNEQFFGPGTRLTVL.

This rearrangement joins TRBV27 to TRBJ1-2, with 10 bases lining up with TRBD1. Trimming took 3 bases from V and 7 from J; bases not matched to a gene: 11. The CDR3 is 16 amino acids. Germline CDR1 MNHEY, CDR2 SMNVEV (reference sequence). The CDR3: CASSFTSPGQGFGYTF. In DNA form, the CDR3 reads TGTGCCAGCAGTTTTACAAGTCCGGGACAGGGGTTTGGCTACACCTTC.

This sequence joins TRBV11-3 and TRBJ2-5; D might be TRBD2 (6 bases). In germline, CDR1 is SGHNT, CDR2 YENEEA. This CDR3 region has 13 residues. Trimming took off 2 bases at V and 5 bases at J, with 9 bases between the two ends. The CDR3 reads CASSLLTSETQYF. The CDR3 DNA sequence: TGTGCCAGCAGCTTACTGACTAGTGAGACCCAGTACTTC. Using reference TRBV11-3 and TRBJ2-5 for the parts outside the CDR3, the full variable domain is EAGVVQSPRYKIIEKKQPVAFWCNPISGHNTLYWYLQNLGQGPELLIRYENEEAVDDSQLPKDRFSAERLKGVDSTLKIQPAELGDSAVYLCASSLLTSETQYFGPGTRLLVL.

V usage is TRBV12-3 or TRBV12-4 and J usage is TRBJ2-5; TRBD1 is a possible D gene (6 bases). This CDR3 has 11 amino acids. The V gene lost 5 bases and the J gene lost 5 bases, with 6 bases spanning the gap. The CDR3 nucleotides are TGTGCCAGCAGTACAGGGGAGACCCAGTACTTC. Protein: CASSTGETQYF.

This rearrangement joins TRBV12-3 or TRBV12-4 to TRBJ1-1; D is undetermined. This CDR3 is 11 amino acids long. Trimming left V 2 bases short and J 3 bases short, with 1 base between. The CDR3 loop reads CASSLHTEAFF. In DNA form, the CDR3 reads TGTGCCAGCAGTTTACACACTGAAGCTTTCTTT.

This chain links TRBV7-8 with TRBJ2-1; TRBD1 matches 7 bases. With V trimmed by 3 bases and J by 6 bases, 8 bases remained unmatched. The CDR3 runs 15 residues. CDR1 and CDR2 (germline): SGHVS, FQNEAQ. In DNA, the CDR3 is TGTGCCAGCAGCTTCACGAACTCAGGGGGCAATGAGCAGTTCTTC. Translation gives CASSFTNSGGNEQFF.

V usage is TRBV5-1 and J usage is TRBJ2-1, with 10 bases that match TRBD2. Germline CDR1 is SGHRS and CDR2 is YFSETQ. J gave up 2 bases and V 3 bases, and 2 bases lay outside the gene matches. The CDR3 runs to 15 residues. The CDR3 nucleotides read TGCGCCAGCAGCTATAGCGGGAGGACCTACAATGAGCAGTTCTTC. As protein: CASSYSGRTYNEQFF.

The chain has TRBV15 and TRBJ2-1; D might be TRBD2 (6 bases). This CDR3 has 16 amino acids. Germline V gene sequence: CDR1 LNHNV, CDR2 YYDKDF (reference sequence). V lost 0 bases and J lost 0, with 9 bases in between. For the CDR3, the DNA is TGTGCCACCAGCAGAGACTTAGCGGACTCCTACAATGAGCAGTTCTTC. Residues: CATSRDLADSYNEQFF.

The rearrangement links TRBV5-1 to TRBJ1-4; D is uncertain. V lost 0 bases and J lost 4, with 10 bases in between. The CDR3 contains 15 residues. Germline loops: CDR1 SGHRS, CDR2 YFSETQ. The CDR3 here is CASSLAPWGNEKLFF. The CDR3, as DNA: TGCGCCAGCAGCTTGGCCCCGTGGGGTAATGAAAAACTGTTTTTT.

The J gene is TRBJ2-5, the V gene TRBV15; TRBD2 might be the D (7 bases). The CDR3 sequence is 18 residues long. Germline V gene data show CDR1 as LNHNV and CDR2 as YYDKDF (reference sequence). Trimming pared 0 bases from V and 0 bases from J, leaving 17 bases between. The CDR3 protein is CATSRDRGAGRYQETQYF. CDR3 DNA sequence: TGTGCCACCAGCAGAGATCGGGGGGCGGGACGTTACCAAGAGACCCAGTACTTC.

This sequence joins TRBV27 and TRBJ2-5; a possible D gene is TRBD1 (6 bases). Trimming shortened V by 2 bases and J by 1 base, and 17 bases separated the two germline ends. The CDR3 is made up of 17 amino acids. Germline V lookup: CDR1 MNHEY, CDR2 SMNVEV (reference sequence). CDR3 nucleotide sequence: TGTGCCAGCAGTTTAGAGTTTAGGGGGAGACGCCAAGAGACCCAGTACTTC. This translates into CASSLEFRGRRQETQYF.

The CDR3 DNA follows: TGTGCCAGCAGGGGACCGTCAACTAATGAAAAACTGTTTTTT. Translated, it gives CASRGPSTNEKLFF. The chain couples TRBV6-6 to TRBJ1-4, with D perhaps matching TRBD1 (5 bases). The CDR3 sequence is 14 residues long. Germline V gives CDR1 MNHNY, CDR2 SVGAGI (reference sequence). Trimming cost V 6 bases and J 0 bases, with 8 bases left between them.

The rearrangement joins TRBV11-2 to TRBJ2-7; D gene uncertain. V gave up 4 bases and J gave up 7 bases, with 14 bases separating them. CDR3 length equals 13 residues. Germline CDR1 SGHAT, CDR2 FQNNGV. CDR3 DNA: TGTGCCAGCAGCTCGGTTGGGCTCCGGGAGCAGTACTTC. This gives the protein CASSSVGLREQYF.